These T cell receptor beta chains were read from a single sample in a study of T cells after yellow fever vaccination. TCRdb used MiXCR to reprocess the 5' RACE reads, holding one entry per CDR3 protein. The table shows over 300,000 distinct CDR3 sequences, with around 7.3% occurring only once. Sequenced here: PBMCs, sampled more than 35 days after the first yellow fever vaccination. These receptors were obtained from a man aged 18 to 29 who received the YFV17D yellow fever vaccine. Both conserved end residues are part of each CDR3. Each record gives: clone size, D gene, J gene, V gene, CDR3 protein, CDR3 DNA. The D gene is left open where the match is weak. Clone size is shown for a subset of rows, as once, few, many or a class of expanded clone.

. TRBD2 TRBJ2-5 TRBV6-1 CASSRLRAGGRETQYF TGTGCCAGCAGCCGCCTAAGAGCGGGGGGCCGAGAGACCCAGTACTTC
few . TRBJ1-5 TRBV29-1 CSVGTGTDGNQPQHF TGCAGCGTGGGTACAGGGACTGATGGCAATCAGCCCCAGCATTTT
. . TRBJ2-7 TRBV4-2 CASSQDLDFYEQYF TGTGCCAGCAGCCAAGATTTGGATTTCTACGAGCAGTACTTC
many . TRBJ2-2 TRBV7-2 CASSSPPAGELFF TGTGCCAGCAGCTCCCCACCGGCCGGGGAGCTGTTTTTT
. . TRBJ1-5 TRBV12-3/TRBV12-4 CASSSGKGMQPQHF TGTGCCAGCAGTTCAGGGAAGGGAATGCAGCCCCAGCATTTT
. TRBD2 TRBJ2-3 TRBV7-2 CASSPQAGGVADTQYF TGTGCCAGCAGCCCCCAGGCCGGGGGGGTAGCGGATACGCAGTATTTT
few . TRBJ2-5 TRBV12-3/TRBV12-4 CASSLGQITGETQYF TGTGCCAGCAGCTTGGGCCAAATTACGGGAGAGACCCAGTACTTC
many . TRBJ1-3 TRBV5-1 CASSFAGFGNTIYF TGCGCCAGCAGCTTCGCCGGGTTCGGAAACACCATATATTTT
. TRBD1 TRBJ1-1 TRBV7-8 CASSLQWTGPNTEAFF TGTGCCAGCAGCTTACAGTGGACAGGGCCTAACACTGAAGCTTTCTTT
many TRBD1 TRBJ2-1 TRBV20-1 CSARGVQGATYNEQFF TGCAGTGCTAGAGGGGTACAGGGGGCTACCTACAATGAGCAGTTCTTC
many . TRBJ2-3 TRBV5-1 CASSLALPADTQYF TGCGCCAGCAGCTTGGCTCTCCCCGCGGATACGCAGTATTTT
few TRBD2 TRBJ2-3 TRBV11-1 CASSLAPGGLKERGRRAQYF TGTGCCAGCAGCTTAGCCCCCGGAGGTCTAAAAGAGCGGGGAAGACGTGCGCAGTATTTT
. . TRBJ2-6 TRBV7-9 CASSLGVPNSGANVLTF TGTGCCAGCAGCTTGGGGGTCCCTAACTCTGGGGCCAACGTCCTGACTTTC
few . TRBJ1-1 TRBV19 CASSIDSGTLNTEAFF TGTGCCAGTAGTATAGACTCCGGGACATTGAACACTGAAGCTTTCTTT
. . TRBJ2-7 TRBV19 CASSIEDNVHEQYF TGTGCCAGTAGTATCGAGGACAATGTCCACGAGCAGTACTTC
few TRBD1 TRBJ1-6 TRBV7-8 CASSSQGGLNSPLHF TGTGCCAGCAGCTCCCAGGGGGGCCTTAATTCACCCCTCCACTTT
few . TRBJ1-3 TRBV20-1 CSARDGGNSGNTIYF TGCAGTGCTAGAGATGGGGGAAACTCTGGAAACACCATATATTTT
many . TRBJ1-5 TRBV5-6 CASSLTGKGNQPQHF TGTGCCAGCAGCTTGACGGGGAAGGGGAATCAGCCCCAGCATTTT
few TRBD1 TRBJ2-3 TRBV9 CASSVSGTAGTDTQYF TGTGCCAGCAGCGTATCCGGGACAGCAGGCACAGATACGCAGTATTTT
. . TRBJ1-2 TRBV7-9 CASNPGRGRGGNYGYTF TGTGCCAGCAACCCGGGCAGGGGACGAGGGGGTAACTATGGCTACACCTTC
. . TRBJ2-2 TRBV23-1 CASRVLHGGNTGELFF TGCGCCAGCAGAGTCCTGCACGGGGGGAACACCGGGGAGCTGTTTTTT
. . TRBJ1-2 TRBV4-1 CASRGAAGVPGYTF TGCGCCAGCAGGGGGGCGGCGGGGGTCCCTGGCTACACCTTC
few . TRBJ2-7 TRBV5-1 CASSFSSGSYEQYF TGCGCCAGCAGCTTTTCGTCTGGTTCCTACGAGCAGTACTTC
few . TRBJ1-1 TRBV12-3/TRBV12-4 CASRGNQTNTEAFF TGTGCCAGCAGGGGGAACCAGACGAACACTGAAGCTTTCTTT
many TRBD1 TRBJ2-3 TRBV7-2 CASTNRQGTDTQYF TGTGCCAGCACCAACCGACAGGGGACAGATACGCAGTATTTT
. TRBD1 TRBJ1-4 TRBV5-1 CASSLPQGAQNEKLFF TGCGCCAGCAGCTTGCCACAGGGGGCGCAGAATGAAAAACTGTTTTTT
few . TRBJ1-1 TRBV12-3/TRBV12-4 CASRRTRGTEAFF TGTGCCAGCAGGAGGACCCGGGGAACTGAAGCTTTCTTT
many . TRBJ2-1 TRBV7-6 CASSLTGRINEQFF TGTGCCAGCAGCTTAACAGGGAGGATCAATGAGCAGTTCTTC
many . TRBJ2-1 TRBV6-2/TRBV6-3 CASSYSTDNEQFF TGTGCCAGCAGTTACTCGACTGACAATGAGCAGTTCTTC
. . TRBJ1-6 TRBV20-1 CSARLGGSSYNSPLHF TGCAGTGCTAGACTGGGGGGGAGCTCCTATAATTCACCCCTCCACTTT
. . TRBJ1-2 TRBV11-2 CASSLEGGFYGYTF TGTGCCAGCAGCTTAGAAGGGGGTTTCTATGGCTACACCTTC
. TRBD1 TRBJ1-2 TRBV20-1 CSVGRQGGNNYGYTF TGCAGTGTGGGGAGACAGGGGGGCAATAACTATGGCTACACCTTC
. . TRBJ2-1 TRBV5-6 CASSLAIGSSYNEQFF TGTGCCAGCAGCTTGGCCATTGGGAGCTCCTACAATGAGCAGTTCTTC
few TRBD1 TRBJ2-7 TRBV12-5 CASGPGTGVVEQYF TGTGCTAGTGGTCCCGGGACAGGGGTTGTCGAGCAGTACTTC
few . TRBJ1-6 TRBV15 CATSRDRDFLTYNSPLHF TGTGCCACCAGCAGAGATCGGGACTTTCTAACTTATAATTCACCCCTCCACTTT
few . TRBJ2-2 TRBV28 CASGLRRRNTGELFF TGTGCCAGCGGCTTGAGGCGGAGGAACACCGGGGAGCTGTTTTTT
few TRBD2 TRBJ2-3 TRBV5-1 CASSSIAGLTDTQYF TGCGCCAGCAGCTCGATAGCGGGGCTCACAGATACGCAGTATTTT
. TRBD1 TRBJ1-4 TRBV7-2 CASSPWTGAGEKLFF TGTGCCAGCAGCCCATGGACAGGGGCGGGAGAAAAACTGTTTTTT
few . TRBJ2-2 TRBV30 CASQGNTGELFF TGTGCCTCCCAGGGGAACACCGGGGAGCTGTTTTTT
many . TRBJ2-5 TRBV7-2 CASSLWAGQETQYF TGTGCCAGCAGCTTATGGGCAGGGCAGGAGACCCAGTACTTC
many . TRBJ2-3 TRBV7-9 CASSLVRGPTDTQYF TGTGCCAGCAGCTTAGTCAGGGGTCCCACAGATACGCAGTATTTT
. . TRBJ2-1 TRBV11-2 CASSPSPGSSYNEQFF TGTGCCAGCAGCCCATCCCCGGGCAGCTCCTACAATGAGCAGTTCTTC
many TRBD2 TRBJ2-3 TRBV5-1 CASSETSQSTQYF TGCGCCAGCAGCGAGACTAGCCAAAGTACGCAGTATTTT
few . TRBJ1-2 TRBV20-1 CSASASTNYGYTF TGCAGTGCTAGCGCCAGTACAAACTATGGCTACACCTTC
few . TRBJ1-5 TRBV20-1 CSARNFAGAAQPQHF TGCAGTGCTAGAAACTTTGCGGGGGCGGCTCAGCCCCAGCATTTT
few . TRBJ1-2 TRBV4-3 CASSQVAWGSGYTF TGCGCCAGCAGCCAAGTAGCCTGGGGGAGCGGCTACACCTTC
. . TRBJ1-2 TRBV4-2 CASSQGGQADYGYTF TGTGCCAGCAGCCAAGGAGGCCAGGCCGACTATGGCTACACCTTC
few TRBD2 TRBJ2-4 TRBV15 CATRDSGGAMLNIQYF TGTGCCACCAGAGATAGCGGGGGGGCCATGCTTAACATTCAGTACTTC
. . TRBJ1-6 TRBV5-6 CASRINNSPLHF TGTGCCAGCAGGATAAATAATTCACCCCTCCACTTT
few . TRBJ2-1 TRBV18 CASSPRDRVYNEQFF TGTGCCAGCTCACCACGCGACAGAGTCTACAATGAGCAGTTCTTC
many . TRBJ2-3 TRBV3-1 CASSGTVRDTDTQYF TGTGCCAGCAGCGGAACGGTCAGAGACACAGATACGCAGTATTTT
many . TRBJ1-4 TRBV20-1 CSARDRQNEKLFF TGCAGTGCTAGAGATCGGCAGAATGAAAAACTGTTTTTT